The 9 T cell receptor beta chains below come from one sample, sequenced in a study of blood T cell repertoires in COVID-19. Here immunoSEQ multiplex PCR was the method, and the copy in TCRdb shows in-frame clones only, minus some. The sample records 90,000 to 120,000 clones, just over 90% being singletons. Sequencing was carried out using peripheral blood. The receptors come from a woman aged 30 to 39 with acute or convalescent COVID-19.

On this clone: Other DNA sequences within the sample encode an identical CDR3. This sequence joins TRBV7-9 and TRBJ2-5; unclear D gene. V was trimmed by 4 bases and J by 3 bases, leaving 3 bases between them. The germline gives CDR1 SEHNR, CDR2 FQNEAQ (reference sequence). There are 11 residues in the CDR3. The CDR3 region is CASSSKETQYF. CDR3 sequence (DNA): TGTGCCAGCAGCTCAAAAGAGACCCAGTACTTC.

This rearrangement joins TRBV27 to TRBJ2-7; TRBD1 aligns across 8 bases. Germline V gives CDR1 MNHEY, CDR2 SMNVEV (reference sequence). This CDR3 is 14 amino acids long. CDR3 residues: CALPPRQGAGEQYF. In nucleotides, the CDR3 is TGTGCGTTACCCCCCCGGCAGGGGGCCGGCGAGCAGTACTTC.

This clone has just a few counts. CDR3: CASSQDRFNYGYTF. The CDR3 DNA follows: TGCGCCAGCAGCCAAGACAGGTTTAACTATGGCTACACCTTC. This chain uses TRBV4-3 with TRBJ1-2; D not resolved. Germline CDR1 and CDR2: LGHNA and YSLEER. V dropped 0 bases and J dropped 1 base, with 6 bases sitting between them. CDR3 length: 14 residues.

The CDR3 protein is CASSLLRRDEQYF. The CDR3 DNA reads TGTGCCAGCAGCTTGTTAAGGAGGGACGAGCAGTACTTC. The gene calls are TRBV5-6 and TRBJ2-7; D might be TRBD2 (6 bases). The CDR3 extends over 13 amino acids. V was trimmed by 1 base and J by 5 bases, leaving 10 bases between them. Germline V lookup: CDR1 SGHDT, CDR2 YYEEEE.

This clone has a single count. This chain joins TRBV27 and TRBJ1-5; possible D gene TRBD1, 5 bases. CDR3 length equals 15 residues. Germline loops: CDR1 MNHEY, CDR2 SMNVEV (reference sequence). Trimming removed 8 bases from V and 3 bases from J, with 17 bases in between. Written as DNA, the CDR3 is TGTGCCAGCTCTTCACGGGGGGATGACAATCAGCCCCAGCATTTT. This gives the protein CASSSRGDDNQPQHF.

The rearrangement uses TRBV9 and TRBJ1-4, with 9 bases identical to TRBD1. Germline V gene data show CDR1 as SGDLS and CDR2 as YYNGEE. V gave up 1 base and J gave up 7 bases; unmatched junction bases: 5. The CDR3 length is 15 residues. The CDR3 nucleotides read TGTGCCAGCAGCGTAAGGACAGGGGAGGGTGAAAAACTGTTTTTT. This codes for CASSVRTGEGEKLFF.

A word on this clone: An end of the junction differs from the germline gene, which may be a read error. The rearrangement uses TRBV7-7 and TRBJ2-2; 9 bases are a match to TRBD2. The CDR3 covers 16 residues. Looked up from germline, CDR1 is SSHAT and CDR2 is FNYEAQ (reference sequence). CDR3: CASSLGGLANTGELFF. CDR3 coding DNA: TGTGCTAGCAGCTTAGGGGGACTAGCAAACACCGGGGAGCTGTTTTTT.

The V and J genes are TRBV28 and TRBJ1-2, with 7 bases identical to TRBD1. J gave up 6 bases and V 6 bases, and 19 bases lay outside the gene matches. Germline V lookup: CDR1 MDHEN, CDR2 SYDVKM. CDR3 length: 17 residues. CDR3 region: CASRGSPGTAGNDGYTF. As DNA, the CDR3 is TGTGCCAGCAGAGGTTCCCCCGGGACAGCCGGGAACGATGGCTACACCTTC.

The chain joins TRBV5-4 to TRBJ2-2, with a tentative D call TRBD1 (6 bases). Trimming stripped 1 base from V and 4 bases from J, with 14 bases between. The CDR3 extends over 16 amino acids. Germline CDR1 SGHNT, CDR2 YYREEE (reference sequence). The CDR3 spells CASSLNKGVGTGELFF. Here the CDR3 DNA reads TGTGCCAGCAGCTTGAATAAGGGGGTGGGCACCGGGGAGCTGTTTTTT.